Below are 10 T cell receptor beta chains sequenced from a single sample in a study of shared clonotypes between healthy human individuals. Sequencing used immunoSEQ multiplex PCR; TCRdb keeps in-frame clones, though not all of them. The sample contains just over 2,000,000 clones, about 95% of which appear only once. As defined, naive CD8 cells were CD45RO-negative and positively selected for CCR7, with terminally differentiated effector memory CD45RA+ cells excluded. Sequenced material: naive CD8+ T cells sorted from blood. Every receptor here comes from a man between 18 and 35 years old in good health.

The DNA for the CDR3 is TGCGCCAGCAGCCAAGAGAAAATGAACACTGAAGCTTTCTTT. Translating gives CASSQEKMNTEAFF. This chain links TRBV4-3 with TRBJ1-1; no clear D. Germline CDR1 is LGHNA and CDR2 is YSLEER. Trimming left V 0 bases short and J 0 bases short, with 5 bases between. The CDR3 runs to 14 residues.

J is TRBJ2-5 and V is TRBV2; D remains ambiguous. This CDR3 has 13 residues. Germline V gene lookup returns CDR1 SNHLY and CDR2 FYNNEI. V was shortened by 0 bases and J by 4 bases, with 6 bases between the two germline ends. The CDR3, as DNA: TGTGCCAGCAGTGAAGCGCTTCGAGAGACCCAGTACTTC. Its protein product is CASSEALRETQYF.

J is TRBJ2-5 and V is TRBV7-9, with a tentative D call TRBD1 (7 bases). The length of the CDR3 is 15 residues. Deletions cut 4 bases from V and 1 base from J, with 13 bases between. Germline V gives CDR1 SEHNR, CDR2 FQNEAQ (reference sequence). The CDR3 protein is CASSSGRDSQETQYF. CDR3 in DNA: TGTGCCAGCAGCTCCGGGCGGGACAGCCAAGAGACCCAGTACTTC.

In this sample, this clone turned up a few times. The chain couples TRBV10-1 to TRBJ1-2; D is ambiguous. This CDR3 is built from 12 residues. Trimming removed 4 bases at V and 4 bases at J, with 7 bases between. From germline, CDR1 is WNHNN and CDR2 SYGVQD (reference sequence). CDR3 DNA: TGCGCCAGCAGTGCTGGGTCCTATGGCTACACCTTC. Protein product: CASSAGSYGYTF.

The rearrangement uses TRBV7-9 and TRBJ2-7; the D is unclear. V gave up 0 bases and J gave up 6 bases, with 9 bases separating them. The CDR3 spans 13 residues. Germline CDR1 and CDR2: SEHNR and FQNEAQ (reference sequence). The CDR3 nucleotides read TGTGCCAGCAGCTTAGCTGTAACCAGCGAGCAGTACTTC. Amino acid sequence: CASSLAVTSEQYF.

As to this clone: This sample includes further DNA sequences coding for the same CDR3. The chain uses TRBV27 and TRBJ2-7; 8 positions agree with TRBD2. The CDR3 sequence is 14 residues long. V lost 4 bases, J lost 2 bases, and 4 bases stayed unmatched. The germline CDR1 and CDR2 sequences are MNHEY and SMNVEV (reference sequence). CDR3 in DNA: TGTGCCAGCAGTTCTCTAGCGGGTCCCTACGAGCAGTACTTC. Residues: CASSSLAGPYEQYF.

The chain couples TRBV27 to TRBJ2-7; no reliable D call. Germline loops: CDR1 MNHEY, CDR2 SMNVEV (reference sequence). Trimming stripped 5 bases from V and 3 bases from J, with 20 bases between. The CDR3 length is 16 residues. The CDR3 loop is CASSPPQGRPYYEQYF. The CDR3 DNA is TGTGCCAGCAGTCCCCCGCAAGGGCGGCCGTACTACGAGCAGTACTTC.

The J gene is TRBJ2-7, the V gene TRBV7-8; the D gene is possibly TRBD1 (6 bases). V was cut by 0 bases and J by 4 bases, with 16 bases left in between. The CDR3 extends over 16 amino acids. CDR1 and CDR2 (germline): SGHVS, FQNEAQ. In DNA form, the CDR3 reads TGTGCCAGCAGCTTAGCTGTTTCTGGGGGCCAATACGAGCAGTACTTC. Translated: CASSLAVSGGQYEQYF.

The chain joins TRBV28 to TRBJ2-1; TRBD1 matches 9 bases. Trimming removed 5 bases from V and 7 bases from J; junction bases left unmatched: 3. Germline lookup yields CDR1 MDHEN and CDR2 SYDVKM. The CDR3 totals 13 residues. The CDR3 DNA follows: TGTGCCAGCAGTATAGGACAGGGGAATGAGCAGTTCTTC. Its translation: CASSIGQGNEQFF.

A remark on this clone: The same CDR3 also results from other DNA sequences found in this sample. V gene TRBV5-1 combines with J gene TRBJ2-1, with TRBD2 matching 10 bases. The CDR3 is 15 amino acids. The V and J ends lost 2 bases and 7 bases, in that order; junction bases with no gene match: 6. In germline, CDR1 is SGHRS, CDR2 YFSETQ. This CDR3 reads CASSLAGGPGNEQFF. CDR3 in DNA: TGCGCCAGCAGCTTAGCGGGAGGGCCAGGTAATGAGCAGTTCTTC.